A selection of T cell receptor beta chains follows, all from one sample in a study of blood T cell repertoires in COVID-19. Profiled with immunoSEQ multiplex PCR; TCRdb holds only in-frame clones, not every one. The repertoire includes some 250,000 clones, 70% to 90% of them detected once, and less than 2.5% sits in the top ten. The specimen sequenced was PBMCs or T cells enriched from blood (not recorded which). The receptors stem from a woman aged 45-60 years who had recovered from COVID-19. Each CDR3 is given with its conserved first and last residue. D genes are given only for firm matches. The size of a clone is reported for some rows only, either as once, few or many, or as a class for expanded clones.

j_call,d_call,clone_size,v_call,cdr3_aa,cdr3_nt
TRBJ2-1,TRBD2,.,TRBV15,CATSSTTSGTTYEQFF,TGTGCCACCAGCAGCACGACTAGCGGGACTACATATGAGCAGTTCTTC
TRBJ2-1,.,.,TRBV11-3,CASSLGSTGEQFF,TGTGCCAGCAGCTTAGGGTCGACGGGTGAGCAGTTCTTC
TRBJ1-2,.,.,TRBV18,CASSPRRDSYGYTF,TGTGCCAGCTCACCACGGCGCGACAGCTATGGCTACACCTTC
TRBJ1-5,.,.,TRBV18,CASSPGGPSSNQPQHF,TGTGCCAGCTCACCCGGCGGTCCTTCAAGCAATCAGCCCCAGCATTTT
TRBJ2-1,TRBD2,.,TRBV29-1,CSVEDGRGLVGEQFF,TGCAGCGTTGAAGATGGGCGGGGGTTGGTAGGTGAGCAGTTCTTC
TRBJ2-7,TRBD1,few,TRBV5-5,CASSLWGTGEDHEQYF,TGTGCCAGCAGCTTGTGGGGGACAGGGGAAGATCACGAGCAGTACTTC
TRBJ1-5,TRBD1,.,TRBV6-1,CASSEQRQGGNQPQHF,TGTGCCAGCAGTGAACAGCGACAGGGCGGCAATCAGCCCCAGCATTTT
TRBJ2-3,.,.,TRBV7-9,CASSTPGSSTDTQYF,TGTGCCAGCAGCACTCCGGGGTCTAGCACAGATACGCAGTATTTT
TRBJ1-2,.,many,TRBV4-1,CASRPGLGGANYGYTF,TGCGCCAGCAGGCCAGGTCTGGGGGGAGCTAACTATGGCTACACCTTC
TRBJ2-1,.,.,TRBV15,CATSRELPGLRTFYNEQFF,TGTGCCACCAGCAGAGAGCTACCGGGACTCCGGACCTTCTACAATGAGCAGTTCTTC
TRBJ2-7,.,.,TRBV28,CATGGPGYEQYF,TGTGCCACCGGAGGGCCCGGATACGAGCAGTACTTC
TRBJ2-2,TRBD1,.,TRBV7-2,CASSWRGTGNTGELFF,TGTGCCAGCAGCTGGAGAGGGACAGGGAACACCGGGGAGCTGTTTTTT
TRBJ1-1,TRBD1,few,TRBV11-2,CASRFDRGLGTEAFF,TGTGCCAGCAGGTTCGACAGGGGCCTGGGCACTGAAGCTTTCTTT
TRBJ2-5,.,.,TRBV3-1/TRBV3-2,CASSQHREETQYF,TGTGCCAGCAGCCAACACAGGGAAGAGACCCAGTACTTC
TRBJ2-7,.,.,TRBV9,CASSVNTYGGQYF,TGTGCCAGCAGCGTAAATACCTATGGAGGGCAGTACTTC
TRBJ1-4,.,.,TRBV5-1,CASSIPRDTHNEKLFF,TGCGCCAGCAGCATACCACGGGACACCCATAATGAAAAACTGTTTTTT
TRBJ2-5,.,.,TRBV30,CAWRRGSETQYF,TGTGCCTGGAGAAGGGGGTCGGAGACCCAGTACTTC
TRBJ2-7,.,.,TRBV21-1,CASRREKGYEQYF,TGTGCCAGCAGGCGGGAGAAAGGGTACGAGCAGTACTTC
TRBJ2-1,TRBD2,.,TRBV6-5,CASSYGRGLVVEQFF,TGTGCCAGCAGTTACGGACGAGGACTAGTCGTTGAGCAGTTCTTC
TRBJ2-7,TRBD2,.,TRBV9,CASSARTSGPTYEQYF,TGTGCCAGCAGCGCACGGACTAGCGGGCCGACCTACGAGCAGTACTTC
TRBJ2-4,TRBD1,.,TRBV25-1,CASSETGTGRNIQYF,TGTGCCAGCAGTGAAACCGGGACAGGGAGGAACATTCAGTACTTC
TRBJ2-5,TRBD2,.,TRBV13,CASSHQGAGGVETQYF,TGTGCCAGCAGCCACCAGGGAGCGGGAGGTGTGGAGACCCAGTACTTC
TRBJ1-1,.,.,TRBV6-5,CASSREWGAEAFF,TGTGCCAGCAGCAGAGAATGGGGAGCTGAAGCTTTCTTT
TRBJ2-1,TRBD1,.,TRBV5-1,CASSLNPGTGIDNEQFF,TGCGCCAGCAGCTTAAATCCGGGGACAGGGATAGACAATGAGCAGTTCTTC
TRBJ1-2,.,.,TRBV28,CASSRNVYGYTF,TGTGCCAGCAGCAGGAATGTATACGGCTACACCTTC
TRBJ2-1,.,.,TRBV3-1/TRBV3-2,CASSLRNEQFF,TGTGCCAGCAGCTTACGGAATGAGCAGTTCTTC
TRBJ1-1,.,few,TRBV4-1,CASSQAYRVNTEAFF,TGCGCCAGCAGCCAAGCGTACAGGGTGAACACTGAAGCTTTCTTT
TRBJ2-5,TRBD1,once,TRBV5-1,CASSSGQGETQYF,TGCGCCAGCAGCTCCGGACAGGGAGAGACCCAGTACTTC
TRBJ2-7,.,.,TRBV11-2,CASSSRSNTYEQYF,TGTGCCAGCAGCTCGCGGTCTAATACCTACGAGCAGTACTTC
TRBJ1-5,TRBD1,.,TRBV19,CASSTGDRGNQPQHF,TGTGCCAGTAGCACCGGGGACAGGGGGAATCAGCCCCAGCATTTT
TRBJ1-2,.,.,TRBV6-9,CASRTTGPRGYGYTF,TGTGCCAGCAGGACAACAGGTCCCCGGGGGTATGGCTACACCTTC
TRBJ2-5,TRBD2,.,TRBV19,CASSMWASGQETQYF,TGTGCCAGTAGTATGTGGGCTAGCGGACAAGAGACCCAGTACTTC
TRBJ1-5,.,.,TRBV7-2,CASSLGWGGPYQPQHF,TGTGCCAGCAGCTTGGGGTGGGGGGGCCCCTATCAGCCCCAGCATTTT
TRBJ2-2,TRBD1,.,TRBV4-1,CASSHRTGGGTGELFF,TGCGCCAGCAGCCACAGGACAGGGGGGGGCACCGGGGAGCTGTTTTTT
TRBJ2-4,TRBD2,.,TRBV24-1,CATSDYSGMENIQYF,TGTGCCACCAGTGACTATAGCGGGATGGAAAACATTCAGTACTTC
TRBJ1-1,.,.,TRBV7-8,CASSLIQGMNTEAFF,TGTGCCAGCAGCTTAATACAGGGAATGAACACTGAAGCTTTCTTT
TRBJ2-1,.,few,TRBV27,CASSLAPPIRSSYNEQFF,TGTGCCAGCAGTCTGGCCCCACCCATTAGGAGCTCCTACAATGAGCAGTTCTTC
TRBJ2-5,.,.,TRBV21-1,CASSKDALAGLETQYF,TGTGCCAGCAGCAAAGACGCACTAGCGGGCCTAGAGACCCAGTACTTC
TRBJ2-5,TRBD1,once,TRBV7-2,CASSLARTGVGETQYF,TGTGCCAGCAGCTTAGCCAGGACAGGGGTAGGAGAGACCCAGTACTTC
TRBJ2-5,.,.,TRBV11-2,CASSFSETQYF,TGTGCCAGCAGCTTTAGTGAGACCCAGTACTTC
TRBJ1-1,TRBD1,.,TRBV9,CASSVQGTGAEAFF,TGTGCCAGCAGCGTACAGGGGACAGGGGCGGAAGCTTTCTTT
TRBJ2-7,TRBD2,.,TRBV5-5,CASSLGLALTYEQYF,TGTGCCAGCAGCTTGGGACTAGCGCTAACCTACGAGCAGTACTTC
TRBJ2-1,TRBD1,few,TRBV3-1/TRBV3-2,CASRPWDSLNEQFF,TGTGCCAGCAGACCGTGGGACAGCCTCAATGAGCAGTTCTTC